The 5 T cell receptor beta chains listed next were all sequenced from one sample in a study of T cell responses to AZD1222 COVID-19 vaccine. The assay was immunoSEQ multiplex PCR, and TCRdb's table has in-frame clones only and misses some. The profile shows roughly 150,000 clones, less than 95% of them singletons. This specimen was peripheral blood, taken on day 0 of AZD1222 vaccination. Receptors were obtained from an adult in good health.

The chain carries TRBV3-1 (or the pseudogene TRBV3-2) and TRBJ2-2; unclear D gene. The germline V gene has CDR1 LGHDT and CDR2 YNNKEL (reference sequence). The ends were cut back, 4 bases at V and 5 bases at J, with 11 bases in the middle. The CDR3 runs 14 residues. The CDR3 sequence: CASSLVRMTGELFF. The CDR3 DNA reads TGTGCCAGCAGCCTGGTGAGGATGACCGGGGAGCTGTTTTTT.

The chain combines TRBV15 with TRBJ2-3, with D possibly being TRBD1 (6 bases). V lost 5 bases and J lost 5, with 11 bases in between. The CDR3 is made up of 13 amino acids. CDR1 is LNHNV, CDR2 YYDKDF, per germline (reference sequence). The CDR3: CATSAHREDTQYF. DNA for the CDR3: TGTGCCACCAGCGCTCACAGGGAAGATACGCAGTATTTT.

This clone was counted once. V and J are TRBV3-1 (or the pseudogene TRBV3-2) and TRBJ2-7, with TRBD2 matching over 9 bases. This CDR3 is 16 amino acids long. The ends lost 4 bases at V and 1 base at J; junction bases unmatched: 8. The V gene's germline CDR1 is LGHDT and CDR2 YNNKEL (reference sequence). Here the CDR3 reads CASSPSLAGPSYEQYF. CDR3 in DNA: TGTGCCAGCAGCCCCTCCCTAGCGGGACCGTCCTACGAGCAGTACTTC.

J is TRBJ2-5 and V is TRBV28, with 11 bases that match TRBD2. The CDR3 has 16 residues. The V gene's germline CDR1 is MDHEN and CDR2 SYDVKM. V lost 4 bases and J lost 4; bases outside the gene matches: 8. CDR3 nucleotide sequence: TGTGCCAGCAGTTCTAGCGGGAGGCCCCGGGCAGAGACCCAGTACTTC. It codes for CASSSSGRPRAETQYF.

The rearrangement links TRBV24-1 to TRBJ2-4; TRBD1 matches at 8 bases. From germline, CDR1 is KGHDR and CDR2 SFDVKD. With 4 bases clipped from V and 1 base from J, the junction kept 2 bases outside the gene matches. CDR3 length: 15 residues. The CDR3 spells CATSETGVAKNIQYF. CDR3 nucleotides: TGTGCCACCAGTGAGACAGGGGTGGCCAAAAACATTCAGTACTTC.